This record covers a single T cell receptor beta chain. A single count supports this clone. Its binding antigen is unknown. Nothing much larger sits one base from this clone, and base qualities are not available. The source of the sample is a study of CD8 T cells in seronegative destructive rheumatoid arthritis (dated by TCRdb to 2018 to 2020). With regard to the full study: At the time of sampling, most of the eight CND-RA patients were on biological drugs. Researchers compared peripheral CD8+ TCRbeta repertoires from patients with CCP-negative destructive rheumatoid arthritis (CND-RA) against repertoires from newly diagnosed seropositive RA, seronegative RA and healthy controls. Comparison cohorts of seropositive RA, seronegative RA and healthy controls came from an earlier published TCRbeta dataset rather than new sequencing.

What the study reported, not specific to this receptor: The small size of the CND-RA cohort was noted as a limitation of the study. Because diagnostic samples were lacking, the TCR repertoire differences may partly reflect years of poor disease control rather than having been present at onset. Compared with controls and other RA subtypes, CND-RA repertoires contained more CMV-reactive and fewer influenza A-reactive CD8+ TCRbeta sequences. Once age was adjusted for, the CD8+ TCRbeta repertoires of CND-RA patients appeared less diverse and more clonal than the repertoires of other RA subtypes. A distinct set of enriched public clonotypes appeared to be carried by CND-RA patients, and this finding was interpreted by the authors as support for a separate disease subset. Across the roughly 120,000 clonotypes tested, no public clonotype enrichment remained significant after Benjamini-Hochberg correction.

Following the manufacturer's instructions, genomic DNA from CD8+ cells served as the input for TCRbeta sequencing. A genomics technology centre in Finland ran the TCRbeta sequencing, which was done with the immunoSEQ assay. The original methods were these. Clonotype tables from the immunoSEQ preprocessing pipeline were converted to VDJtools format, and non-productive clonotypes were removed. Samples below 10,000 reads were excluded and the rest subsampled to 10,000 reads; most of the eight CND-RA samples passed. The VDJtools CalcDiversityStats function was applied to data subsampled to 10,000 reads to calculate Shannon-Wiener, Simpson and clonality indices. To infer antigen specificity, non-singleton TCRbeta clonotypes were hard-matched against VDJdb, with no mismatches permitted. CDR3 sequences differing by one amino acid (Hamming distance 1) were grouped into clusters with potentially shared antigen targets. Group enrichment of public clonotypes was tested with one-sided Fisher's exact tests after groups were resampled to six samples, with the procedure repeated ten times. TCRdb limited this immuneACCESS table to in-frame rearrangements with V and J called. A share of clones is missing; checked studies link under half to unresolved V genes, and the rest is unexplained. The DNA gave D and trimming, while V, J and clone size come from that table. The sample yields 10,000 to 15,000 clones; 75% to 90% were counted once. Roughly 29% of the sample is in the top ten clones.

A negative result on the clinical CCP2 antibody test was shown by CND-RA patients, and progression of joint destruction was observed despite active therapy. Every CND-RA patient showed typical joint destruction in the wrists and ankles and had failed conventional anti-rheumatic therapy. Sampling of CND-RA patients was performed not at diagnosis but after long disease histories, which spanned decades in several cases. Each patient provided about 50 millilitres of EDTA-anticoagulated peripheral blood. Density gradient separation with Ficoll-Paque PLUS was used to isolate peripheral blood mononuclear cells. Using AutoMACS magnetic bead positive selection, CD8+ cells were isolated from either fresh or cryopreserved PBMCs, and flow cytometry was used to check purity. Genomic DNA was extracted using Nucleospin Tissue or Tissue XS kits and then quantified on a Qubit 2.0 fluorometer. Measured from the cysteine to the phenylalanine, the CDR3 is 14 residues long. This entry keeps only the CDR3 DNA: 42 bases, framed from base 1. V was cut back by 4 bases and J by 1 base, leaving a gap of 10 bases between them. CDR1 and CDR2, looked up from the germline V gene (reference sequence), are SEHNR and FQNEAQ.

The chain was built from TRBV7-9 and TRBJ1-1; a tentative D match to TRBD1 spans 5 bases. This sequence originates from a woman aged 30-55 years with seronegative destructive rheumatoid arthritis. The sequenced material came from CD8+ T cells from blood. The sequenced DNA: TGTGCCAGCAGCTCCTGGACACGGAACACTGAAGCTTTCTTT. This encodes CASSSWTRNTEAFF.